Shown below are 14 T cell receptor beta chains from a single sample sequenced in a study of early T cells in non-severe SARS-CoV-2 infection (dated by TCRdb to 2020 to 2023). Library preparation used 5' RACE. TCRdb names NextSeq 500 as the instrument used. TCRdb reanalyzed the raw reads on its own, using fastp at Q25 for trimming and MiXCR for clone calling, and kept in-frame beta chains. One record per CDR3 amino acid sequence lists the most common genes and DNA. The sample has tens of thousands of distinct CDR3 sequences on record, 3.9% of them singletons. The ten largest clones take up more than 8.5% of the sample. The sample taken for sequencing was whole blood. These TCRs come from an adult who was a healthcare worker with PCR-confirmed SARS-CoV-2 infection or an uninfected control (not recorded which).

This rearrangement joins TRBV11-3 to TRBJ1-1; tentative D call: TRBD1 (6 bases). Germline V CDR1 and CDR2: SGHNT, YENEEA. CDR3 size: 14 residues. V was pared by 2 bases and J by 4 bases, with 11 bases between. The CDR3 DNA sequence: TGTGCCAGCAGCTTAACCCAGGGGAGCACTGAAGCTTTCTTT. This encodes CASSLTQGSTEAFF.

This clonotype appeared many times. The genes are TRBV20-1 and TRBJ2-3; no clear D. There are 15 residues in the CDR3. Deletions cut 2 bases from V and 2 bases from J, with 14 bases between. Germline V lookup: CDR1 DFQATT, CDR2 SNEGSKA (reference sequence). The CDR3 sequence is CSARPQTGFTDTQYF. The CDR3 bases are TGCAGTGCTAGACCCCAGACTGGTTTCACAGATACGCAGTATTTT.

This clonotype was counted at least ten times. The chain uses TRBV24-1 and TRBJ2-4, with 9 positions matching TRBD1. J lost 0 bases, V lost 9 bases, and 8 bases had no gene match. This CDR3 comprises 16 residues. CDR1 and CDR2 (germline): KGHDR, SFDVKD. The CDR3 reads CATPQQGARAKNIQYF. For the CDR3, the DNA is TGTGCCACCCCTCAACAGGGGGCTAGAGCCAAAAACATTCAGTACTTC.

In this sample, this clonotype turned up a few times. V and J are TRBV11-2 and TRBJ2-7; tentative D call: TRBD2 (5 bases). The CDR3 covers 13 residues. V was trimmed by 0 bases and J by 6 bases, leaving 9 bases between them. Germline loops: CDR1 SGHAT, CDR2 FQNNGV. In DNA, the CDR3 is TGTGCCAGCAGCTTAGAGTCCCGGGGCGAGCAGTACTTC. It translates to CASSLESRGEQYF. Looking up the rest from reference TRBV11-2 and TRBJ2-7 gives the full variable domain: EAGVAQSPRYKIIEKRQSVAFWCNPISGHATLYWYQQILGQGPKLLIQFQNNGVVDDSQLPKDRFSAERLKGVDSTLKIQPAKLEDSAVYLCASSLESRGEQYFGPGTRLTVT.

This sequence joins TRBV18 and TRBJ1-4, with D possibly being TRBD1 (5 bases). The CDR3 is made up of 15 amino acids. CDR1 is KGHSH, CDR2 LQKENI, per germline. Trimming removed 5 bases from V and 7 bases from J, with 17 bases in between. CDR3 amino acids: CASSAGTAGGEKLFF. Written as DNA, the CDR3 is TGTGCCAGCTCAGCCGGGACCGCAGGTGGTGAAAAACTGTTTTTT.

This clonotype was recorded at least ten times. The chain combines TRBV5-1 with TRBJ2-5; 11 nucleotides align to TRBD2. CDR1 is SGHRS and CDR2 is YFSETQ in the germline V gene. This CDR3 region has 16 residues. Unmatched junction bases numbered 6, after V lost 0 bases and J lost 5 bases. DNA of the CDR3: TGCGCCAGCAGCTTGGGGGGACTAGCGGCGCGGGAGACCCAGTACTTC. It specifies CASSLGGLAARETQYF.

This clonotype was recorded many times. The chain carries TRBV7-6 and TRBJ1-2; 9 positions match TRBD1. CDR1 is SGHVS, CDR2 FNYEAQ, per germline. V lost 0 bases to trimming and J lost 4 bases; unmatched junction nucleotides: 12. This CDR3 has 18 amino acids. Written as DNA, the CDR3 is TGTGCCAGCAGCTTAGCCCCGACAGGGGGAGAAAGGAGCTATGGCTACACCTTC. It is translated as CASSLAPTGGERSYGYTF. Based on the CDR3 plus reference TRBV7-6 and TRBJ1-2, the full variable domain is GAGVSQSPRYKVTKRGQDVALRCDPISGHVSLYWYRQALGQGPEFLTYFNYEAQQDKSGLPNDRFSAERPEGSISTLTIQRTEQRDSAMYRCASSLAPTGGERSYGYTFGSGTRLTVV.

This clonotype was picked up a small number of times. This chain joins TRBV28 and TRBJ2-1; tentatively, D is TRBD2 (6 bases). This CDR3 is 15 amino acids long. The V gene's germline CDR1 is MDHEN and CDR2 SYDVKM. Trimming removed 4 bases from V and 8 bases from J, with 18 bases in between. The DNA for the CDR3 is TGTGCCAGCAGTTGGGGTGGGCGGAGGGCCCATGAGCAGTTCTTC. Translating gives CASSWGGRRAHEQFF.

Ten or more counts support this clonotype. The CDR3, as DNA: TGTGCCAGCTCACCCTTGAGTTTAAGCACAGATACGCAGTATTTT. Translated, it gives CASSPLSLSTDTQYF. The rearrangement uses TRBV18 and TRBJ2-3; D ambiguous. V was clipped by 3 bases and J by 0 bases, with 10 bases between them. This CDR3 spans 15 amino acids. Germline V gene lookup returns CDR1 KGHSH and CDR2 LQKENI.

This clonotype ranks as medium-sized. This rearrangement joins TRBV5-1 to TRBJ2-1; 13 positions match TRBD2. Losses at the gene ends were 5 bases for V and 9 bases for J; bases not matched to a gene: 5. The germline V gene has CDR1 SGHRS and CDR2 YFSETQ. This CDR3 has 14 residues. In DNA, the CDR3 is TGCGCCAGCAGTGGGACTAGCGGGATTGTTGAGCAGTTCTTC. It codes for CASSGTSGIVEQFF.

This clonotype was picked up many times. V usage is TRBV28 and J usage is TRBJ1-2; D unclear. The CDR3 sequence is 16 residues long. CDR1 is MDHEN, CDR2 SYDVKM, per germline. V was pared by 3 bases and J by 4 bases, with 18 bases between. CDR3 protein: CASSLAVGNSPYGYTF. As DNA, the CDR3 is TGTGCCAGCAGTTTGGCGGTTGGGAACAGTCCCTATGGCTACACCTTC.

The sample holds many counts of this clonotype. V gene TRBV7-2 combines with J gene TRBJ1-6; 11 bases fit TRBD1. CDR3 size: 14 residues. Trimming took 5 bases from V and 9 from J; bases not matched to a gene: 3. Germline CDR1 reads SGHTA; CDR2 reads FQGNSA. The CDR3 nucleotides are TGTGCCAGCAGCGGGGACAGGGGGTTTTCACCCCTCCACTTT. As protein: CASSGDRGFSPLHF.

This clonotype was observed many times. This chain connects TRBV18 to TRBJ2-1; TRBD2 agrees at 10 bases. J lost 3 bases, V lost 2 bases, and 1 base had no gene match. The germline V gene encodes CDR1 KGHSH and CDR2 LQKENI. This CDR3 contains 15 residues. The CDR3 DNA reads TGTGCCAGCTCACCAATAGCGGGAGGCTACAATGAGCAGTTCTTC. Protein: CASSPIAGGYNEQFF.

This clonotype is judged medium-sized (0.01 to 0.1%). The V call is TRBV7-2, the J call TRBJ2-3; no firm D call. The germline V and J ends were trimmed by 5 bases and 7 bases, with 7 bases remaining between them. This CDR3 has 11 amino acids. CDR1 is SGHTA, CDR2 FQGNSA, per germline. CDR3 DNA: TGTGCCAGCAGCGTCGGGTATACGCAGTATTTT. This encodes CASSVGYTQYF.